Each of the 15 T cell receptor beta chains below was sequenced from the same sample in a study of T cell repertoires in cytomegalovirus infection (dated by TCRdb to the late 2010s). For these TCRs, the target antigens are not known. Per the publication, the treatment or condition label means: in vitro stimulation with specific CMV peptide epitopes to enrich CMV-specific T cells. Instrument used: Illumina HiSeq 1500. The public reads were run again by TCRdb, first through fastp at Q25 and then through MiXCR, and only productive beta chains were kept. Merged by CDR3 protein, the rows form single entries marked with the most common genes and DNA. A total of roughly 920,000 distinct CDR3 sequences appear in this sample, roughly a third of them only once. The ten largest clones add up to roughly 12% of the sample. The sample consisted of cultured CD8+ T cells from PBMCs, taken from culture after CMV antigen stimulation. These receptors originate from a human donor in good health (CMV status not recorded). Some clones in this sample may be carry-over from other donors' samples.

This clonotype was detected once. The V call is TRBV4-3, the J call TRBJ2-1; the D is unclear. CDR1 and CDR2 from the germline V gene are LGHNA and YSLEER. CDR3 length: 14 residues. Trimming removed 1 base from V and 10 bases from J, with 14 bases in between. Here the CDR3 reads CASSQATLTMEQFF. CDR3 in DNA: TGCGCCAGCAGCCAAGCTACGCTTACAATGGAGCAGTTCTTC.

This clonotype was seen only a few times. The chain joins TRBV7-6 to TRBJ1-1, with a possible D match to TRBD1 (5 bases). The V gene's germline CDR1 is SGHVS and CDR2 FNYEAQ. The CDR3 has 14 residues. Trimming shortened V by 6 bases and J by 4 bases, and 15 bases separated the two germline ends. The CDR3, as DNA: TGTGCCAGCAGTCAAACAGGACCCTTCACTGAAGCTTTCTTT. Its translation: CASSQTGPFTEAFF.

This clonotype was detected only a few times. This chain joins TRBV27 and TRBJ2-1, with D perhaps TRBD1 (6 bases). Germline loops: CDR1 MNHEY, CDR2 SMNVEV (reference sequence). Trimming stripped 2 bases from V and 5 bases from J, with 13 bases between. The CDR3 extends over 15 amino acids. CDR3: CASSLRGGRDNEQFF. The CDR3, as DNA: TGTGCCAGCAGTTTAAGAGGGGGAAGGGACAATGAGCAGTTCTTC.

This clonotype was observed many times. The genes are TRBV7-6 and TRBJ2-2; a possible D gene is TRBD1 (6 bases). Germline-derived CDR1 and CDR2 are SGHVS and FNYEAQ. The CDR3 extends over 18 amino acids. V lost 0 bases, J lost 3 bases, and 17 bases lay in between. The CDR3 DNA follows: TGTGCCAGCAGCTTAGCGCGGCAAGGGCAGGGGTACACCGGGGAGCTGTTTTTT. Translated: CASSLARQGQGYTGELFF.

CDR3 DNA: TGTGCCAGTCCAAGGGGGGGGGTGAACACCGGGGAGCTGTTTTTT. It translates to CASPRGGVNTGELFF. The chain links TRBV6-5 to TRBJ2-2; possibly TRBD2 for D (7 bases). Germline V gene sequence: CDR1 MNHEY, CDR2 SVGAGI. V gave up 9 bases and J gave up 1 base, with 15 bases separating them. The CDR3 sequence is 15 residues long.

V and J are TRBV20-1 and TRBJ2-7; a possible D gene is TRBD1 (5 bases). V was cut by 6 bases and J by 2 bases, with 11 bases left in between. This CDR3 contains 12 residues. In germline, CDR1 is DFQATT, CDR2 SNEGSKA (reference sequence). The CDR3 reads CSAKGQTYEQYF. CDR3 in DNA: TGCAGTGCCAAGGGGCAGACCTACGAGCAGTACTTC.

The CDR3 region is CASSYTLAYNEQFF. The CDR3 coding sequence is TGTGCCAGCAGTTACACCCTCGCCTACAATGAGCAGTTCTTC. The chain is built from TRBV25-1 and TRBJ2-1; no clear D gene. Looked up from germline, CDR1 is MGHDK and CDR2 is SYGVNS. This CDR3 is built from 14 residues. Between the trimmed V and J ends, which lost 5 bases and 2 bases, there was a span of 10 bases.

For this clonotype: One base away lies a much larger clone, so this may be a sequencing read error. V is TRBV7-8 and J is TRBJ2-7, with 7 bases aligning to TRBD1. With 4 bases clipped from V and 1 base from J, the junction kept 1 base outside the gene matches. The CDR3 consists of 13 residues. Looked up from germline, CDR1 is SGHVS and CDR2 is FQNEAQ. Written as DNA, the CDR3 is TGTGCCAGCAGCTCGGGACAGTCCTACGAGCAGTACGTC. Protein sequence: CASSSGQSYEQYV.

This CDR3 is CASGSDGHTGELFF. In DNA form, the CDR3 reads TGTGCTAGTGGTTCCGACGGTCACACCGGGGAGCTGTTTTTT. The chain employs TRBV12-5 and TRBJ2-2; no clear D. This CDR3 contains 14 residues. Looked up from germline, CDR1 is LGHNT and CDR2 is FRNRAP. The V and J ends lost 4 bases and 3 bases respectively, with 9 bases between them.

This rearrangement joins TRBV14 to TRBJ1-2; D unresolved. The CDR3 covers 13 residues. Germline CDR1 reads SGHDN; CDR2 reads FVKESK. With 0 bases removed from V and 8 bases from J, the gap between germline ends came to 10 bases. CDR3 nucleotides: TGTGCCAGCAGCCAAGATTCGGTTGGGGGCTACACCTTC. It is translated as CASSQDSVGGYTF.

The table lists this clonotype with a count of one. The DNA of the CDR3 is TGTGCCAGCAGCGAATACAACTACGAGCAGTACTTC. As protein: CASSEYNYEQYF. The V call is TRBV14, the J call TRBJ2-7; D ambiguous. There are 12 residues in the CDR3. The germline gives CDR1 SGHDN, CDR2 FVKESK. V shed 5 bases and J shed 3 bases, with 8 bases lying between them.

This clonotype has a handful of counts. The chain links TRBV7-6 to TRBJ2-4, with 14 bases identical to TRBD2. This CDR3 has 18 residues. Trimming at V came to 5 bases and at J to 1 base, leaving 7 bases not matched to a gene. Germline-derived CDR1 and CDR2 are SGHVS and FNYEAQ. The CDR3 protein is CASSPTSGGARAKNIQYF. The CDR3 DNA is TGTGCCAGCAGCCCGACTAGCGGGGGGGCCCGGGCCAAAAACATTCAGTACTTC.

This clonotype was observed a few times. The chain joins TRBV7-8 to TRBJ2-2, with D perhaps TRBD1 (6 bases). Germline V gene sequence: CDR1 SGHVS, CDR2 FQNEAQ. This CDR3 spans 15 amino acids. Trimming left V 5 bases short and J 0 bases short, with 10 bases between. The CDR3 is CASSAGVPNTGELFF. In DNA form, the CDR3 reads TGTGCCAGCAGCGCAGGGGTACCGAACACCGGGGAGCTGTTTTTT.

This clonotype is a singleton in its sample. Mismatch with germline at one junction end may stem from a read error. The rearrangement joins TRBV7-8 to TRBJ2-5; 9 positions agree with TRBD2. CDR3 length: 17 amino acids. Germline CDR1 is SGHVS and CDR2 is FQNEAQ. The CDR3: CANSPRDLAGTQETQYF. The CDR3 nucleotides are TGTGCCAACAGCCCACGTGACCTAGCGGGGACCCAAGAGACCCAGTACTTC.

CDR3: CASSLAGWANYGYTF. In DNA, the CDR3 is TGTGCCAGCAGCTTAGCGGGTTGGGCTAACTATGGCTACACCTTC. The V and J genes are TRBV7-9 and TRBJ1-2, with D uncertain. The CDR3 is 15 amino acids. Trimming left V 0 bases short and J 0 bases short, with 8 bases between. The germline V gene has CDR1 SEHNR and CDR2 FQNEAQ (reference sequence).